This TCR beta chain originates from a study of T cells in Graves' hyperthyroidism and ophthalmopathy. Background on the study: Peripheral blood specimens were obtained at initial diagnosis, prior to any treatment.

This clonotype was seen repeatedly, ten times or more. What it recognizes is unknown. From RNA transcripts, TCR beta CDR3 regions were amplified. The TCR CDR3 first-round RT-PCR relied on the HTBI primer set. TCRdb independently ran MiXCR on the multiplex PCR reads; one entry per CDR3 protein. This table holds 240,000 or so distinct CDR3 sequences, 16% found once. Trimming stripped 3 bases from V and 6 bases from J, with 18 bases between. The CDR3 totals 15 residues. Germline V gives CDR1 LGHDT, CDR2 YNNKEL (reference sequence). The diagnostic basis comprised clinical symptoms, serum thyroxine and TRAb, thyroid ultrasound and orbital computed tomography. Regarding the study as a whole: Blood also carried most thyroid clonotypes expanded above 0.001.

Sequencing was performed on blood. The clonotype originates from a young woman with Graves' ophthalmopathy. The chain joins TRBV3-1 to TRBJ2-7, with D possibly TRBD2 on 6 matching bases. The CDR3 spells CASSHWGVSPLEQYF. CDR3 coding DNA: TGTGCCAGCAGCCACTGGGGGGTAAGCCCGCTCGAGCAGTACTTC.